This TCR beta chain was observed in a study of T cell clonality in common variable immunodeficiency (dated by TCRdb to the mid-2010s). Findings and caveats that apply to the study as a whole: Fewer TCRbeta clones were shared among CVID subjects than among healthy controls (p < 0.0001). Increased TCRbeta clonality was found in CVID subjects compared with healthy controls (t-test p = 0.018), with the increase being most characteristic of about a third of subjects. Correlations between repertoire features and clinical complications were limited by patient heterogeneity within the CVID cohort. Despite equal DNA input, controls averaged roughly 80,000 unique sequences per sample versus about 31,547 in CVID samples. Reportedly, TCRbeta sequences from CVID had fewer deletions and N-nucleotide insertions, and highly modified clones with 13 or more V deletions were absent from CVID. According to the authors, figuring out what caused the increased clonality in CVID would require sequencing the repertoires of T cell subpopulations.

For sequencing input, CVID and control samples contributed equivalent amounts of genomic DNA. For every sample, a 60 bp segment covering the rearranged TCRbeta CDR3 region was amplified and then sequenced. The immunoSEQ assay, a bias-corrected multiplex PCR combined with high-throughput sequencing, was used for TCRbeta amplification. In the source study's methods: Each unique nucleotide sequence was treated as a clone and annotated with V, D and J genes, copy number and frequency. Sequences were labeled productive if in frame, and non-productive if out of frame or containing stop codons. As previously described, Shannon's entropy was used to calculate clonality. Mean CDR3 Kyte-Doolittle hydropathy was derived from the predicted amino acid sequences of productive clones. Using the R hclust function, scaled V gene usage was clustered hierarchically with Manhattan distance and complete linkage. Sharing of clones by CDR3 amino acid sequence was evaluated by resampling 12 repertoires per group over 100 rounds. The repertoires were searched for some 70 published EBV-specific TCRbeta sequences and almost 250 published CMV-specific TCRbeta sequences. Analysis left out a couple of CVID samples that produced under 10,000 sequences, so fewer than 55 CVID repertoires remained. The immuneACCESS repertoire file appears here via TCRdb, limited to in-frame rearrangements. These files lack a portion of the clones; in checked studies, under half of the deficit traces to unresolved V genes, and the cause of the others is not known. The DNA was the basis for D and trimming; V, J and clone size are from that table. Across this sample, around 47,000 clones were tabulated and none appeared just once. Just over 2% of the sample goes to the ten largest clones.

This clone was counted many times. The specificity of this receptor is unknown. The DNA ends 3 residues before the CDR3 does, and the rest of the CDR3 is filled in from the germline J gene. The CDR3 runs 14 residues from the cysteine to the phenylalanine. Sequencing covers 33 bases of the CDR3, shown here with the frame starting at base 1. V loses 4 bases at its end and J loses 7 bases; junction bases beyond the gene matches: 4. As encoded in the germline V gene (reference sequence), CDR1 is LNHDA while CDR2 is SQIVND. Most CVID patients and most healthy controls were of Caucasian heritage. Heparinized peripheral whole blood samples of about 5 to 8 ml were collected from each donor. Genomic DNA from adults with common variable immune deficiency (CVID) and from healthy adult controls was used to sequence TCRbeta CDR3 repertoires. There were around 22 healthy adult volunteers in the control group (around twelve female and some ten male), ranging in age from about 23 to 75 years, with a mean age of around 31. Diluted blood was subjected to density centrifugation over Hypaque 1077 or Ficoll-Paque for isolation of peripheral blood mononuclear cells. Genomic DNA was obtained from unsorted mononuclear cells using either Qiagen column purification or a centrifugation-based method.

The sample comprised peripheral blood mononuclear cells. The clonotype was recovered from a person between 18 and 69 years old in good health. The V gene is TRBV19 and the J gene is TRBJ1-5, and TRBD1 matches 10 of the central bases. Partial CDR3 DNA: TGTGCCAGTAGTAGGGACAGGGGTGGCCAGCCC. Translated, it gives CASSRDRGGQP. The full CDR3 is CASSRDRGGQPQHF. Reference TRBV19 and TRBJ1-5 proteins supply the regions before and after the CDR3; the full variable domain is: DGGITQSPKYLFRKEGQNVTLSCEQNLNHDAMYWYRQDPGQGLRLIYYSQIVNDFQKGDIAEGYSVSREKKESFPLTVTSAQKNPTAFYLCASSRDRGGQPQHFGDGTRLSIL.